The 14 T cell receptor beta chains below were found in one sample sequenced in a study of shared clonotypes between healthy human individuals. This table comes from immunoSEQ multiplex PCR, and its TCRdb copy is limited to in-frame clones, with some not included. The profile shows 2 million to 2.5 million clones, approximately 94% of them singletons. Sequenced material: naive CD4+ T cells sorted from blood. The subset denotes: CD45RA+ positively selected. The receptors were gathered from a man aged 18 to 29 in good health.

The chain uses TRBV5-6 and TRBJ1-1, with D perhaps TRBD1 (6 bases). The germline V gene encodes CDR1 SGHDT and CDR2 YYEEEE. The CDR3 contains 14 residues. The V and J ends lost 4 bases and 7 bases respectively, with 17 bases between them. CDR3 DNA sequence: TGTGCCAGCAGCAACGTGTGGGGGCTGAGTGAAGCTTTCTTT. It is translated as CASSNVWGLSEAFF.

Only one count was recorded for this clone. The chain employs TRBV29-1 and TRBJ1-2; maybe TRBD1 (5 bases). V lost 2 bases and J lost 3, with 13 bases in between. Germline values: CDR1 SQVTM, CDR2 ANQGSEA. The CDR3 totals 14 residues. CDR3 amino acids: CSVEPAGYDYGYTF. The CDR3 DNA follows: TGCAGCGTTGAACCCGCAGGGTACGACTATGGCTACACCTTC.

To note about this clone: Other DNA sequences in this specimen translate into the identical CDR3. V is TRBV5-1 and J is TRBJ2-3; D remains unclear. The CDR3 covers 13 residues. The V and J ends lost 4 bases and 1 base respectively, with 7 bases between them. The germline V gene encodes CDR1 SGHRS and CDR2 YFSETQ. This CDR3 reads CASSSLGTDTQYF. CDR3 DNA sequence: TGCGCCAGCAGCAGCCTTGGCACAGATACGCAGTATTTT.

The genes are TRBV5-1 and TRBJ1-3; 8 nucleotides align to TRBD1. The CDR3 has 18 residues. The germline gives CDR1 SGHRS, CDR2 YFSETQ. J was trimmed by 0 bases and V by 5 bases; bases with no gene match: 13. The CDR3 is CASSFAGRGLSSGNTIYF. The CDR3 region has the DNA TGCGCCAGCAGTTTCGCGGGCAGGGGGCTGAGCTCTGGAAACACCATATATTTT. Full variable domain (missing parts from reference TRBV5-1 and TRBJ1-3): KAGVTQTPRYLIKTRGQQVTLSCSPISGHRSVSWYQQTPGQGLQFLFEYFSETQRNKGNFPGRFSGRQFSNSRSEMNVSTLELGDSALYLCASSFAGRGLSSGNTIYFGEGSWLTVV.

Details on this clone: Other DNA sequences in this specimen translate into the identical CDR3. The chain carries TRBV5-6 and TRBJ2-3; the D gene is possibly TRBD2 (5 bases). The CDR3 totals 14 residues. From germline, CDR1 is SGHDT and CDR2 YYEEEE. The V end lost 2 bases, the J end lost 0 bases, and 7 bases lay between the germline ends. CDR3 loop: CASSFSGSTDTQYF. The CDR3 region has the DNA TGTGCCAGCAGCTTCAGCGGCAGCACAGATACGCAGTATTTT.

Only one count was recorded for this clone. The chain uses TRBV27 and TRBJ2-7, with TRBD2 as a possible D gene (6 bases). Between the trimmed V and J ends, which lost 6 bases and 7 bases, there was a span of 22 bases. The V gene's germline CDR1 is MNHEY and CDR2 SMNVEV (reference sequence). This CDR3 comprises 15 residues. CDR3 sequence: CASRPLKRGFEEQYF. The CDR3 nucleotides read TGTGCCAGCAGGCCCCTCAAACGGGGGTTTGAAGAGCAGTACTTC.

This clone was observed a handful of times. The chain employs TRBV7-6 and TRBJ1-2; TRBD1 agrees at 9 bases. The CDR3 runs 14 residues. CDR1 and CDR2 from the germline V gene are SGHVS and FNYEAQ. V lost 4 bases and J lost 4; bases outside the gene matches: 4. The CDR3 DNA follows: TGTGCCAGCAGCTCAACGGGACAGGGCTATGGCTACACCTTC. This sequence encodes CASSSTGQGYGYTF.

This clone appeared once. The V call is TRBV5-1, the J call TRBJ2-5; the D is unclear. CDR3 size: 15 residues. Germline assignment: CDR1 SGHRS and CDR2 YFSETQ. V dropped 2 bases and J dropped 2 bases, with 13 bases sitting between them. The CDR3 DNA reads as TGCGCCAGCAGCTTATACAACTTTGAACAAGAGACCCAGTACTTC. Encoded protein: CASSLYNFEQETQYF.

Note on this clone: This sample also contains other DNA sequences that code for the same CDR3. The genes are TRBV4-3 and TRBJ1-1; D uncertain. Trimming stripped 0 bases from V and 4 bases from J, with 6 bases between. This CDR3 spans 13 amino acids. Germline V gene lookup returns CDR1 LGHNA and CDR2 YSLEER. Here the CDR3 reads CASSQEPGTEAFF. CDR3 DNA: TGCGCCAGCAGCCAAGAACCCGGCACTGAAGCTTTCTTT.

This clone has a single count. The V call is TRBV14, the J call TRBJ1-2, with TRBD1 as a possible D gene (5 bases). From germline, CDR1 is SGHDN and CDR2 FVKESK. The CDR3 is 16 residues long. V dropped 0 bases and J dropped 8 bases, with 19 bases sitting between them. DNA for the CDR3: TGTGCCAGCAGCCAAGAAGACACCAGATGGGGGGGAGGCTACACCTTC. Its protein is CASSQEDTRWGGGYTF.

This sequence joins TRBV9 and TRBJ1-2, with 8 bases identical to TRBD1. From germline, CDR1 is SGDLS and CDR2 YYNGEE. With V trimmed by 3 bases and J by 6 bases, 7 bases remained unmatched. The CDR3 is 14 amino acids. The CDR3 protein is CASSGADRADGYTF. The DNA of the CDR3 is TGTGCCAGCAGCGGAGCGGACAGGGCAGATGGCTACACCTTC.

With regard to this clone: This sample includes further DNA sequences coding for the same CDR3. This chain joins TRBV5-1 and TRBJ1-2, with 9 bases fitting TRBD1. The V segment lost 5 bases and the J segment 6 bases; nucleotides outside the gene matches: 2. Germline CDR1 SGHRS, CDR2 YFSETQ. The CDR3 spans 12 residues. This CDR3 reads CASSRQGDGYTF. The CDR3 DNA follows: TGCGCCAGCAGTCGACAGGGGGATGGCTACACCTTC.

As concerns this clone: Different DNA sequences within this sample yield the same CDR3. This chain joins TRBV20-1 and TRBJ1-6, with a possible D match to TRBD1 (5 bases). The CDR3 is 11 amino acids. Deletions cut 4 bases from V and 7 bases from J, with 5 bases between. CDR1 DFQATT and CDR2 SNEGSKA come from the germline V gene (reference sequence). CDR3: CSATGNSPLHF. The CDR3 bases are TGCAGTGCTACAGGGAATTCACCCCTCCACTTT.

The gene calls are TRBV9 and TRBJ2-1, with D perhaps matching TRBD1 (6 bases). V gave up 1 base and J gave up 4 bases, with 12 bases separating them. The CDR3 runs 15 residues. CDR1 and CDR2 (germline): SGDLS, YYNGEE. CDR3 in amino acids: CASSVLGGFYNEQFF. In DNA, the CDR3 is TGTGCCAGCAGCGTATTAGGGGGTTTTTACAATGAGCAGTTCTTC.